This entry lists 23 T cell receptor beta chains sequenced from one sample in a study of blood T cell repertoires in COVID-19. Sequencing used immunoSEQ multiplex PCR; TCRdb keeps in-frame clones, though not all of them. The top ten clones hold approximately 0.93% of a sample with around 340,000 clones, around nine tenths of them seen once. Sequencing was carried out using PBMCs or T cells enriched from blood (not recorded which). Receptors originate from a woman in her 30s who had been exposed to COVID-19.

This clone was seen once. The chain couples TRBV14 to TRBJ1-3; D gene ambiguous. Trimming shortened V by 4 bases and J by 0 bases, and 10 bases separated the two germline ends. The germline CDR1 and CDR2 sequences are SGHDN and FVKESK. This CDR3 region has 15 residues. The CDR3 spells CASSPEVFSGNTIYF. CDR3 nucleotide sequence: TGTGCCAGCAGCCCCGAGGTTTTCTCTGGAAACACCATATATTTT.

The rearrangement joins TRBV11-2 to TRBJ1-1, with 7 bases fitting TRBD1. This CDR3 is built from 16 residues. V shed 3 bases, J shed 2 bases, and the junction held 9 bases outside the gene matches. Germline V gene sequence: CDR1 SGHAT, CDR2 FQNNGV. CDR3: CASSFGNRGDNTEAFF. CDR3 DNA: TGTGCCAGCAGCTTTGGAAACAGGGGCGATAACACTGAAGCTTTCTTT.

Only one count was recorded for this clone. The chain couples TRBV7-9 to TRBJ2-7, with TRBD1 matching over 10 bases. The CDR3 spans 15 residues. J lost 4 bases, V lost 1 base, and 4 bases had no gene match. Germline values: CDR1 SEHNR, CDR2 FQNEAQ (reference sequence). The CDR3 DNA sequence: TGTGCCAGCAGCTTAGTGGGGACAGGGGATTACGAGCAGTACTTC. This codes for CASSLVGTGDYEQYF. Filled out from reference TRBV7-9 and TRBJ2-7, the complete variable domain reads DTGVSQNPRHKITKRGQNVTFRCDPISEHNRLYWYRQTLGQGPEFLTYFQNEAQLEKSRLLSDRFSAERPKGSFSTLEIQRTEQGDSAMYLCASSLVGTGDYEQYFGPGTRLTVT.

V and J are TRBV6-5 and TRBJ1-3; D ambiguous. CDR3 length equals 15 residues. Germline-derived CDR1 and CDR2 are MNHEY and SVGAGI. The V and J ends lost 0 bases and 8 bases respectively, with 14 bases between them. CDR3 sequence (DNA): TGTGCCAGCAGTTACTCCTCGCCCCGGGGAGACACCATATATTTT. It specifies CASSYSSPRGDTIYF.

The V call is TRBV10-3, the J call TRBJ1-4; TRBD1 might be the D (5 bases). Trimming left V 0 bases short and J 2 bases short, with 10 bases between. The CDR3 covers 16 residues. The germline gives CDR1 ENHRY, CDR2 SYGVKD. The CDR3 DNA is TGTGCCATCAGTGAGTCGATGGGGGGGACTAATGAAAAACTGTTTTTT. This translates into CAISESMGGTNEKLFF.

CDR3 sequence: CASSQGRDFLGETQYF. CDR3 nucleotide sequence: TGCGCCAGCAGCCAAGGCAGGGACTTTCTCGGAGAGACCCAGTACTTC. V and J are TRBV4-1 and TRBJ2-5, with a weak D call TRBD2 (6 bases). V was clipped by 1 base and J by 4 bases, with 16 bases between them. From germline, CDR1 is MGHRA and CDR2 YSYEKL. CDR3 length: 16 amino acids.

This chain links TRBV3-1 (or the pseudogene TRBV3-2) with TRBJ2-3, with TRBD1 matching 9 bases. Germline CDR1 LGHDT, CDR2 YNNKEL (reference sequence). V shed 7 bases, J shed 4 bases, and the junction held 9 bases outside the gene matches. The CDR3 is 15 residues long. CDR3 DNA sequence: TGTGCCAGCACCCCTACGGACAGGGGCCCAGATACGCAGTATTTT. It translates to CASTPTDRGPDTQYF.

The chain recombines TRBV12-3 or TRBV12-4 with TRBJ1-6, with 8 bases fitting TRBD1. The CDR3 totals 13 residues. After removal of 8 bases from V and 7 bases from J, the junction contained 4 bases not matched to a gene. CDR3 sequence reads: CASWGQANSPLHF. CDR3 nucleotides: TGTGCCAGCTGGGGACAGGCGAATTCACCCCTCCACTTT.

The CDR3 bases are TGTGCCAGCAGCTTGTGGGGGGGCGAGCAGTACTTC. It is translated as CASSLWGGEQYF. The V gene is TRBV11-1, the J gene TRBJ2-7; 7 nucleotides line up with TRBD2. The CDR3 runs 12 residues. Losses at the gene ends were 3 bases for V and 6 bases for J; bases not matched to a gene: 2. In germline, CDR1 is SGHAT, CDR2 FQDESV (reference sequence).

The chain has TRBV28 and TRBJ1-1; D may be TRBD1 (6 bases). V was pared by 3 bases and J by 5 bases, with 13 bases between. CDR1 and CDR2 from the germline V gene are MDHEN and SYDVKM. The CDR3 has 14 residues. The CDR3 loop reads CASSFSGGQTEAFF. The CDR3 bases are TGTGCCAGCAGTTTTTCCGGGGGGCAAACTGAAGCTTTCTTT.

The gene calls are TRBV28 and TRBJ2-5; D not certain. From germline, CDR1 is MDHEN and CDR2 SYDVKM. Trimming cost V 2 bases and J 5 bases, with 15 bases left between them. The CDR3 length is 15 residues. CDR3 in amino acids: CASSLRPALLETQYF. CDR3 DNA sequence: TGTGCCAGCAGTTTACGGCCGGCACTATTGGAGACCCAGTACTTC.

CDR3 sequence: CASSNSYEQYF. CDR3 nucleotide sequence: TGTGCCAGCAGCAACAGCTACGAGCAGTACTTC. The J gene is TRBJ2-7, the V gene TRBV28, with unresolved D. CDR1 and CDR2 from the germline V gene are MDHEN and SYDVKM. V lost 6 bases and J lost 3, with 6 bases in between. The CDR3 covers 11 residues.

The rearrangement links TRBV6-5 to TRBJ2-7; TRBD1 matches 8 bases. This CDR3 region has 15 residues. The ends lost 4 bases at V and 1 base at J; junction bases unmatched: 6. Germline loops: CDR1 MNHEY, CDR2 SVGAGI. Here the CDR3 reads CASSSPDRGSYEQYF. The CDR3 DNA reads as TGTGCCAGCAGTTCCCCAGACAGGGGTTCCTACGAGCAGTACTTC.

V usage is TRBV19 and J usage is TRBJ2-7; TRBD2 is a possible D gene (5 bases). The CDR3 contains 11 residues. Germline-derived CDR1 and CDR2 are LNHDA and SQIVND (reference sequence). Trimming removed 8 bases from V and 2 bases from J, with 7 bases in between. The chain's CDR3 is CASGLAYEQYF. CDR3 DNA sequence: TGTGCCAGTGGACTCGCCTACGAGCAGTACTTC.

The chain couples TRBV28 to TRBJ1-5; the match to TRBD1 covers 8 bases. Germline trimming cut 6 bases from V and 3 bases from J; bases unmatched to any gene: 7. Per the germline V gene, CDR1 is MDHEN and CDR2 is SYDVKM. This CDR3 spans 15 amino acids. CDR3 bases: TGTGCCAGCAGCTCCGGGACAGGTATCAATCAGCCCCAGCATTTT. It yields the protein CASSSGTGINQPQHF.

This clone appeared a single time. The V and J genes are TRBV28 and TRBJ1-4, with D possibly matching TRBD1 (5 bases). Per the germline V gene, CDR1 is MDHEN and CDR2 is SYDVKM. The length of the CDR3 is 13 residues. Trimming pared 11 bases from V and 2 bases from J, leaving 12 bases between. The CDR3 nucleotides are TGTGCCGCTGGGGGGGGGACTAATGAAAAACTGTTTTTT. It translates to CAAGGGTNEKLFF.

This rearrangement joins TRBV29-1 to TRBJ1-1; 10 bases match TRBD1. CDR1 SQVTM and CDR2 ANQGSEA come from the germline V gene. The CDR3 runs to 11 residues. CDR3 nucleotide sequence: TGCGAAGGAGGACAGGGGGAGGAAGCTTTCTTT. Encoded protein: CEGGQGEEAFF.

The rearrangement joins TRBV9 to TRBJ2-1, with TRBD2 as a possible D gene (6 bases). This CDR3 region has 14 residues. The V gene's germline CDR1 is SGDLS and CDR2 YYNGEE. V was cut by 7 bases and J by 7 bases, with 18 bases left in between. CDR3 loop: CASSLSGSLNEQFF. The CDR3 bases are TGTGCCAGCTCCCTCTCCGGGAGCTTGAATGAGCAGTTCTTC.

This rearrangement joins TRBV5-6 to TRBJ1-4, with a tentative D call TRBD1 (6 bases). V was cut by 6 bases and J by 6 bases, with 15 bases left in between. This CDR3 is 14 amino acids long. Germline V CDR1 and CDR2: SGHDT, YYEEEE. CDR3 residues: CASISWGRDEKLFF. CDR3 in DNA: TGTGCCAGCATCTCCTGGGGGCGCGATGAAAAACTGTTTTTT.

This chain uses TRBV9 with TRBJ2-1; TRBD2 aligns across 8 bases. J gave up 5 bases and V 4 bases, and 14 bases lay outside the gene matches. This CDR3 comprises 17 residues. In germline, CDR1 is SGDLS, CDR2 YYNGEE. In DNA form, the CDR3 reads TGTGCCAGCAGCCCCTTCGGTCGCGGGAGGCGCCACAATGAGCAGTTCTTC. Its translation is CASSPFGRGRRHNEQFF.

In its sample, this clone was seen a few times. The J gene is TRBJ1-4, the V gene TRBV28; 8 bases match TRBD1. V trimming: 4 bases; J trimming: 3 bases; junction bases outside the gene matches: 4. The CDR3 consists of 15 residues. Germline CDR1 MDHEN, CDR2 SYDVKM. The CDR3 loop is CASSSRTGPNEKLFF. In DNA form, the CDR3 reads TGTGCCAGCAGTTCCAGGACAGGGCCTAATGAAAAACTGTTTTTT.

The chain combines TRBV28 with TRBJ2-5; 7 positions match TRBD2. The V segment lost 8 bases and the J segment 5 bases; nucleotides outside the gene matches: 8. This CDR3 comprises 13 residues. Looked up from germline, CDR1 is MDHEN and CDR2 is SYDVKM. The CDR3 sequence: CASGGGRVETQYF. CDR3 nucleotides: TGTGCCAGCGGGGGGGGAAGGGTGGAGACCCAGTACTTC.

A remark on this clone: This likely comes from a read error, as the CDR3 has no conserved phenylalanine or tryptophan at its end. No DNA is shown, since the ends of the CDR3 on it are uncertain; the CDR3 is the one TCRdb lists. The rearrangement links TRBV20-1 to TRBJ1-1; the table's D call, TRBD1, was not checked against the DNA. The CDR3 is 11 amino acids long, termini counted. Germline CDR1 is DFQATT and CDR2 is SNEGSKA (reference sequence). The CDR3 sequence: CSARAGQGPSV.